One sample yielded the 27 T cell receptor beta chains listed below, sequenced in a study of metastatic and nonmetastatic thyroid tumors. TCRdb reanalyzed the PCR reads with MiXCR. The sample lists about 24,000 clones, more than 25% seen once, with approximately 16% in the top ten. No patient received treatment before thyroid surgery. The specimen sequenced was blood. Source of these receptors: a male donor with papillary thyroid cancer or a benign thyroid nodule (not recorded which). Some clones in this sample may be carry-over from other donors' samples.

This clone has only a few counts. The chain combines TRBV6-1 with TRBJ1-3; 7 nucleotides align to TRBD1. The CDR3 runs to 16 residues. V gave up 2 bases and J gave up 4 bases; unmatched junction bases: 8. Germline V gives CDR1 MNHNS, CDR2 SASEGT. CDR3 in DNA: TGTGCCAGCAGTGAAATAAGGGGGCGCAAGGGAAACACCATATATTTT. This codes for CASSEIRGRKGNTIYF.

For this clone: The germline gene is not matched at one end of the junction; a read error may be the cause. This sequence joins TRBV5-1 and TRBJ2-1; D may correspond to TRBD1 or TRBD2 (6 bases each). Germline V gene data show CDR1 as SGHRS and CDR2 as YFSETQ. The CDR3 covers 16 residues. The CDR3 protein is CASQRGVSSSHNEQFF. The CDR3 DNA reads TGCGCCAGCCAGAGGGGGGTGTCCAGCTCCCACAATGAGCAGTTCTTC.

This clone was detected many times. Different DNA sequences within this sample yield the same CDR3. This chain joins TRBV20-1 and TRBJ2-2; D possibly corresponds to TRBD2 (6 bases). Looked up from germline, CDR1 is DFQATT and CDR2 is SNEGSKA (reference sequence). V lost 5 bases and J lost 4, with 11 bases in between. The CDR3 consists of 13 residues. CDR3 sequence reads: CSAEEGLTGELFF. In DNA form, the CDR3 reads TGCAGTGCTGAGGAGGGTCTCACCGGGGAGCTGTTTTTT.

This clone was seen repeatedly, ten times or more. V and J are TRBV9 and TRBJ2-5; a possible D gene is TRBD1 (5 bases). The CDR3 extends over 14 amino acids. The V end lost 0 bases, the J end lost 4 bases, and 10 bases lay between the germline ends. Germline loops: CDR1 SGDLS, CDR2 YYNGEE. The CDR3 loop is CASSVGGGPETQYF. The DNA for the CDR3 is TGTGCCAGCAGCGTAGGGGGCGGCCCAGAGACCCAGTACTTC.

This clone was detected ten times or more. This sequence may be a read error, since a much larger clone differs from it by one base. The chain is built from TRBV4-1 and TRBJ1-4; D gene unclear. CDR1 is MGHRA and CDR2 is YSYEKL in the germline V gene. There are 14 residues in the CDR3. The CDR3 DNA follows: TGCACCAGCAGCCAAGATAGAGGCAGAGAACGACTGTTTTTT. This encodes CTSSQDRGRERLFF.

The chain joins TRBV5-4 to TRBJ2-5, with D possibly TRBD2 on 5 matching bases. The CDR3 is made up of 14 amino acids. Trimming cost V 4 bases and J 6 bases, with 16 bases left between them. Looked up from germline, CDR1 is SGHNT and CDR2 is YYREEE (reference sequence). For the CDR3, the DNA is TGTGCCAGCAGCCAAGATCGCGACGGGAAGACCCAGTACTTC. Translating gives CASSQDRDGKTQYF.

This clone was found a few times. The chain combines TRBV6-2 or TRBV6-3 with TRBJ2-1; 8 bases are a match to TRBD2. This CDR3 is 15 amino acids long. The V gene end was trimmed by 6 bases and the J gene end by 5 bases; junction bases not matched to a gene: 9. Germline assignment: CDR1 MNHEY and CDR2 SVGEGT. The CDR3 coding sequence is TGTGCCAGCAGATCCGGGACTAGTGAACACAATGAGCAGTTCTTC. Residues: CASRSGTSEHNEQFF.

At least ten counts were recorded for this clone. V gene TRBV5-6 combines with J gene TRBJ2-7, with TRBD2 identical over 10 bases. The CDR3 consists of 14 residues. Germline V gives CDR1 SGHDT, CDR2 YYEEEE. The V and J ends lost 4 bases and 7 bases, in that order; junction bases with no gene match: 8. Here the CDR3 DNA reads TGTGCCAGCAGCGTACTAGCGGGATCGCGTGAGCAGTACTTC. It encodes CASSVLAGSREQYF.

This chain connects TRBV18 to TRBJ2-7, with 7 bases lining up with TRBD2. From germline, CDR1 is KGHSH and CDR2 LQKENI. The CDR3 is 15 residues long. V was clipped by 5 bases and J by 4 bases; unmatched bases: 11. Here the CDR3 reads CASSSPGGIGYEQYF. DNA for the CDR3: TGTGCCAGCTCATCCCCGGGAGGTATTGGTTACGAGCAGTACTTC.

This clone was picked up a small number of times. A clone one base away is much larger, so this may be a read error. This rearrangement joins TRBV6-1 to TRBJ1-5, with a weak D call TRBD1 (5 bases). Germline V gene sequence: CDR1 MNHNS, CDR2 SASEGT. This CDR3 comprises 14 residues. Trimming left V 9 bases short and J 9 bases short, with 21 bases between. CDR3 bases: TGTGCCAGGAATCGGGGGGTCGCTGGCCTGCCCCAGCATTTT. This codes for CARNRGVAGLPQHF.

At least ten counts were recorded for this clone. The V gene is TRBV29-1, the J gene TRBJ2-1; TRBD2 is a possible D gene (6 bases). The CDR3 loop spans 14 amino acids. V shed 7 bases and J shed 4 bases, with 17 bases lying between them. Germline CDR1 is SQVTM and CDR2 is ANQGSEA. The CDR3 bases are TGCAGCGAGGCGCGGGGTAGCGGTTACAATGAGCAGTTCTTC. Translation gives CSEARGSGYNEQFF.

Worth noting for this clone: At one of its ends the junction is not consistent with the germline gene, which may arise from a read error. The chain carries TRBV9 and TRBJ2-7; TRBD1 or TRBD2 may be the D gene (5 bases each). The CDR3 consists of 14 residues. CDR1 is SGDLS, CDR2 YYNGEE, per germline. The CDR3 is CASSVDSGAHDQYF. CDR3 in DNA: TGTGCGAGCAGCGTAGACAGCGGAGCCCACGATCAGTACTTC.

This clone was picked up a small number of times. The rearrangement links TRBV20-1 to TRBJ2-1; 7 bases are a match to TRBD2. J lost 8 bases, V lost 6 bases, and 13 bases had no gene match. Per germline, CDR1 DFQATT and CDR2 SNEGSKA (reference sequence). This CDR3 contains 14 residues. The CDR3 sequence is CSAGLGGRIDEQFF. The CDR3 nucleotides are TGCAGTGCCGGACTCGGCGGGAGAATCGATGAGCAGTTCTTC.

The chain couples TRBV12-3 or TRBV12-4 to TRBJ2-1; D is ambiguous. The V end lost 1 base, the J end lost 6 bases, and 10 bases lay between the germline ends. The CDR3 is 14 residues long. DNA for the CDR3: TGTGCCAGCAGTTTAGGAATAGCAGGCAATGAGCAGTTCTTC. It specifies CASSLGIAGNEQFF.

This clone was seen at least ten times. Here the CDR3 reads CASSETSGSLTGELFF. For the CDR3, the DNA is TGTGCCAGCAGTGAAACTAGCGGGAGTTTGACCGGGGAGCTGTTTTTT. V and J are TRBV2 and TRBJ2-2, with 11 bases matching TRBD2. The CDR3 sequence is 16 residues long. After removal of 2 bases from V and 5 bases from J, the junction contained 4 bases not matched to a gene. CDR1 is SNHLY, CDR2 FYNNEI, per germline. Drawing the rest from reference TRBV2 and TRBJ2-2, the complete variable domain is EPEVTQTPSHQVTQMGQEVILRCVPISNHLYFYWYRQILGQKVEFLVSFYNNEISEKSEIFDDQFSVERPDGSNFTLKIRSTKLEDSAMYFCASSETSGSLTGELFFGEGSRLTVL.

The V gene is TRBV4-3, the J gene TRBJ2-7; possibly TRBD2 for D (7 bases). The CDR3 totals 15 residues. Germline V gene sequence: CDR1 LGHNA, CDR2 YSLEER. V was shortened by 1 base and J by 1 base, with 11 bases between the two germline ends. The CDR3 region is CASSQGEGGSYEQYF. In DNA form, the CDR3 reads TGCGCCAGCAGCCAAGGGGAGGGGGGGTCCTACGAGCAGTACTTC.

This clone was observed at least ten times. The gene calls are TRBV4-3 and TRBJ2-7; 8 positions match TRBD2. The CDR3 covers 17 residues. Per germline, CDR1 LGHNA and CDR2 YSLEER. V shed 1 base and J 0 bases; nucleotides not matched to a gene: 8. CDR3 loop: CASSQARAAGGSYEQYF. CDR3 bases: TGCGCCAGCAGCCAAGCCCGAGCCGCGGGGGGCTCCTACGAGCAGTACTTC.

By proportion, this clone is medium-sized. This chain uses TRBV12-3 or TRBV12-4 with TRBJ1-6; D gene ambiguous. The CDR3 is made up of 14 amino acids. V lost 4 bases and J 5 bases, leaving 9 bases between the germline ends. The CDR3 DNA reads TGTGCCAGCAGTTATAGGAGGAATAATTCACCCCTCCACTTT. Translating gives CASSYRRNNSPLHF.

At least ten counts were recorded for this clone. The chain couples TRBV6-5 to TRBJ1-4; TRBD1 matches 7 bases. The germline gives CDR1 MNHEY, CDR2 SVGAGI. The CDR3 spans 14 residues. Trimming cost V 2 bases and J 8 bases; bases outside gene matches: 5. CDR3 amino acids: CASSYAGGEEKLFF. Here the CDR3 DNA reads TGTGCCAGCAGTTACGCAGGGGGAGAAGAAAAACTGTTTTTT.

The chain couples TRBV25-1 to TRBJ1-1; D is possibly TRBD1 (6 bases). CDR1 is MGHDK and CDR2 is SYGVNS in the germline V gene. This CDR3 contains 16 residues. V lost 6 bases and J lost 5, with 22 bases in between. Here the CDR3 reads CASRGIMETGRTEAFF. Written as DNA, the CDR3 is TGTGCCAGCAGGGGAATAATGGAAACAGGGAGAACTGAAGCTTTCTTT.

This clone was counted ten times or more. J is TRBJ1-1 and V is TRBV7-3; unclear D gene. The CDR3 runs to 14 residues. Germline CDR1 is SGHTA and CDR2 is FQGTGA. V was pared by 0 bases and J by 1 base, with 6 bases between. CDR3 in DNA: TGTGCCAGCAGCTTAACCTATGCGAACACTGAAGCTTTCTTT. As protein: CASSLTYANTEAFF.

Concerning this clone: It may be a read error: a sequence one base away is much more abundant. This rearrangement joins TRBV19 to TRBJ1-2, with D uncertain. From germline, CDR1 is LNHDA and CDR2 SQIVND (reference sequence). V lost 10 bases and J 7 bases, leaving 16 bases between the germline ends. The CDR3 has 12 amino acids. The CDR3 region is CAISREGSGYTF. DNA of the CDR3: TGTGCCATCAGTAGGGAAGGTTCTGGCTACACCTTC.

A single count supports this clone. A read error may account for a junction end that differs from germline. The V gene is TRBV7-2, the J gene TRBJ2-7; TRBD2 might be the D (6 bases). The J call may be incorrect, as the DNA end agrees better with TRBJ2-1. There are 13 residues in the CDR3. The germline V gene encodes CDR1 SGHTA and CDR2 FQGNSA. In DNA, the CDR3 is TGTGCAAGCAGCCCCTCGGACTACTCCGAGCAGTTCTTC. Its protein is CASSPSDYSEQFF.

This clone appeared many times. The rearrangement joins TRBV11-3 to TRBJ2-1, with 10 bases that match TRBD1. The CDR3 extends over 15 amino acids. V shed 5 bases, J shed 7 bases, and the junction held 8 bases outside the gene matches. Germline V gives CDR1 SGHNT, CDR2 YENEEA. The CDR3 coding sequence is TGTGCCAGCAGCCCCGGGACAGGGGAGACAAATGAGCAGTTCTTC. Protein product: CASSPGTGETNEQFF.

This clone was seen ten or more times. The chain recombines TRBV3-1 with TRBJ2-3; possible D gene TRBD2, 5 bases. The CDR3 covers 17 residues. Germline V CDR1 and CDR2: LGHDT, YNNKEL (reference sequence). V shed 3 bases and J shed 6 bases, with 22 bases lying between them. CDR3 DNA sequence: TGTGCCAGCAGCCAGTTAACCAGAGGACTTCCGAAGGATACGCAGTATTTT. This translates into CASSQLTRGLPKDTQYF.

This clone was detected many times. The V gene is TRBV5-1, the J gene TRBJ1-1; TRBD1 might be the D (6 bases). The CDR3 has 15 amino acids. Trimming stripped 2 bases from V and 1 base from J, with 12 bases between. CDR1 is SGHRS, CDR2 YFSETQ, per germline. CDR3 in amino acids: CASSLLQGSNTEAFF. CDR3 nucleotides: TGCGCCAGCAGCTTATTACAGGGATCGAACACTGAAGCTTTCTTT.

This clone occurred a few times. The germline gene is not matched at one end of the junction; a read error may be the cause. The chain recombines TRBV6-2 or TRBV6-3 with TRBJ1-2; no clear D. This CDR3 region has 12 residues. Germline CDR1 is MNHEY and CDR2 is SVGEGT. In DNA, the CDR3 is TGTGCAAAGCCCGAACGTTTGCTGGGCTACATCTTC. Translation: CAKPERLLGYIF.